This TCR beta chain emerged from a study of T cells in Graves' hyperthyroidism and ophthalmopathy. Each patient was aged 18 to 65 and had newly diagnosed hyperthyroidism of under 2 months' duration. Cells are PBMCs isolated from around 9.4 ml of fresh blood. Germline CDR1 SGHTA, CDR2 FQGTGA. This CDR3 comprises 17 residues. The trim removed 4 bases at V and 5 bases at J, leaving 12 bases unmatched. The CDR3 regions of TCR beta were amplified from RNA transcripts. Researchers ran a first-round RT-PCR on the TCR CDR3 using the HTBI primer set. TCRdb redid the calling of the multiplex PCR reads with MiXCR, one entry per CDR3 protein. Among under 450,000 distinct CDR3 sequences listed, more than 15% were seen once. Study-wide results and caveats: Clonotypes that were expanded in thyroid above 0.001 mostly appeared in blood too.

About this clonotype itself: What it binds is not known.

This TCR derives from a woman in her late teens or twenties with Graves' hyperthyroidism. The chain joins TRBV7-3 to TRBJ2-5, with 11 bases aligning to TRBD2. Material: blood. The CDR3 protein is CASSSGGLAELRETQYF. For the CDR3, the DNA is TGTGCCAGCAGCTCTGGGGGACTAGCGGAATTGAGGGAGACCCAGTACTTC.